The present T cell receptor (beta chain) was sequenced within a study of shared T cell receptors in the human thymus. Germline V lookup: CDR1 MRHNA, CDR2 SNTAGT. This CDR3 has 17 residues. V shed 6 bases and J 3 bases; nucleotides not matched to a gene: 11. TCRdb's copy holds only in-frame clones and misses some; the assay was immunoSEQ multiplex PCR. Among about 730,000 clones listed, roughly 88% were seen once. This same sample was also taken into another study, of human thymus T cells. From that second work: Finnish infants who were healthy and having corrective surgery for congenital heart defects made up the donors. Corrective heart surgery yielded resections, and these provided the thymus tissue. Highly overlapping thymic repertoires in unrelated individuals were reported by related research.

This TCR was sampled from a girl under three years old with a congenital heart defect. The sequencing input was thymocytes. The V and J genes are TRBV6-4 and TRBJ1-2; TRBD1 agrees at 12 bases. CDR3: CASSPRDRGRLYYGYTF. The DNA of the CDR3 is TGTGCCAGCAGCCCTCGGGACAGGGGGCGCCTTTACTATGGCTACACCTTC.